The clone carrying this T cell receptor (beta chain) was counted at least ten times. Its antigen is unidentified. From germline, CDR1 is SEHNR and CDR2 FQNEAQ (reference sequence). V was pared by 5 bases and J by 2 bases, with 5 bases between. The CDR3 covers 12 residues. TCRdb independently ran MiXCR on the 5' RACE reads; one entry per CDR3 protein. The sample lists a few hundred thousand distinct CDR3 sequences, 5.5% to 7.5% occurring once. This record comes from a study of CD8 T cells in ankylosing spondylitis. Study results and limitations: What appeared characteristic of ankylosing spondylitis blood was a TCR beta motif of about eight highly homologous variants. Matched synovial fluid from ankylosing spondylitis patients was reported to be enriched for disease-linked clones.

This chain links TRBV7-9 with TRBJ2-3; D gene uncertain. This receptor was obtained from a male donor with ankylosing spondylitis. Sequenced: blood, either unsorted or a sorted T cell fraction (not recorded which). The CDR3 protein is CASSPATDTQYF. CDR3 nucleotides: TGTGCCAGCAGCCCAGCCACAGATACGCAGTATTTT.